The sequence of this TCR beta chain was determined in a study of Ad26.COV2.S vaccination and SARS-CoV-2 variants listed by TCRdb under 2021. Regarding the study in general: Donors in the vaccine arm were drawn from COV1001, a multicentre, randomized, double-blind, placebo-controlled phase I-IIa trial testing Ad26.COV2.S in healthy adults. Ad26.COV2.S was given intramuscularly at 5x10^10 or 1x10^11 viral particles, as a single shot or as two shots 56 days apart. Sequencing of the TCRbeta repertoire served to evaluate the specificity and breadth of SARS-CoV-2-reactive T cell receptors following Ad26.COV2.S vaccination. A total of 32 samples were included in the TCR-sequenced set, comprising around 20 Ad26.COV2.S vaccine recipients, 5 placebo recipients and 8 SARS-CoV-2 convalescent individuals. Participants in the trial were split at random into five groups of five each, receiving low-dose or high-dose Ad26.COV2.S once or twice, or else placebo on both occasions. Investigators remained blinded to trial group allocation during experiments and outcome assessment.

Sequences LGHNA (CDR1) and YSLEER (CDR2) are obtained from the germline V gene. V loses 0 bases, J loses 0 bases, and the germline ends lie 9 bases apart. Including the terminal cysteine and phenylalanine, the CDR3 comprises 17 residues. Left in the record is the CDR3 DNA by itself, 51 bases read in frame from the first base. What the research found in general, with its limitations: Comparable non-spike TCR breadth was observed between vaccine and placebo recipients, consistent with only spike being contained in the vaccine. The authors noted that the TCR breadth and depth analyses may have underestimated total T cell responses. Spike-specific TCR breadth was higher in Ad26.COV2.S recipients than in placebo recipients (P = 0.0014). After vaccination, spike-specific CD8+ and CD4+ T cell responses were reported to show substantial breadth. Comparing responses between vaccine doses or regimens was not something the study was powered to do.

As to this clone: Its recognized antigen is unknown. No base quality values were provided; no much bigger clone lies one nucleotide off.

TCRbeta CDR3 regions were sequenced with the immunoSEQ Assay. After extraction, genomic DNA underwent amplification by bias-controlled multiplex PCR, followed by high-throughput sequencing. The study's own analysis went as follows. To quantify the absolute abundance of every unique TCRbeta CDR3 region, sequences were collapsed and filtered. T cell fraction was estimated by normalizing TCRbeta template counts to usable DNA, with usable DNA measured through amplification of reference genes found in all nucleated cells. Repertoire TCRs were annotated as SARS-CoV-2-specific when V gene, CDR3 amino acid sequence and J gene were exactly matched to a known reactive TCR set. MIRA supplied the reference SARS-CoV-2 TCR set, which was filtered for enrichment in COVID-19-positive ImmuneCODE repertoires so that public or cross-reactive TCRs were removed. Using the MIRA antigens, annotated TCRs were further analysed by specific ORF or by position within an ORF. Breadth was defined as the number of annotated unique rearrangements divided by the total number of unique productive rearrangements, and depth was defined as the summed frequency of the annotated unique rearrangements. TCR breadth was compared between groups using two-sided Wilcoxon rank-sum tests. As stored in TCRdb, this immuneACCESS dataset retains in-frame rearrangements with V and J assigned. A fraction of the clones does not appear; measured against another copy, unresolved V genes explain less than half of the discrepancy, and the remainder lacks a known reason. V, J and clone size are taken as reported in that table, and D and trimming were inferred from the DNA itself. The sample table contains around 500,000 clones; only one count was recorded for 80% to 90% of them. The ten largest clones take up more than 1.5% of the sample.

This specimen's treatment or condition label, interpreted: approximately 18 received Ad26.COV2.S at low or high dose, single or two shots; five or six received placebo; per-sample allocation not given. For vaccine and placebo recipients, the sequenced repertoires came from samples collected on day 63 after the first injection. Between 29 July and 7 August 2020, Cohort 1b enrolled approximately 26 adults aged 18-55 years at one site in Boston, USA. Ad26.COV2.S was a replication-incompetent adenovirus type 26 vector expressing a prefusion-stabilized SARS-CoV-2 spike protein from the original Wuhan strain.

This receptor was obtained from a person between 18 and 59 years old who received the Ad26.COV2.S COVID-19 vaccine or a placebo. The source was peripheral blood, collected in a trial of Ad26.COV2.S vaccine versus placebo. The V and J segments used are TRBV4-3 and TRBJ1-6; no D gene can be assigned with confidence. The sequenced DNA is TGCGCCAGCAGCCAAGATCTCCCGAGCTCCTATAATTCACCCCTCCACTTT. Its protein is CASSQDLPSSYNSPLHF.